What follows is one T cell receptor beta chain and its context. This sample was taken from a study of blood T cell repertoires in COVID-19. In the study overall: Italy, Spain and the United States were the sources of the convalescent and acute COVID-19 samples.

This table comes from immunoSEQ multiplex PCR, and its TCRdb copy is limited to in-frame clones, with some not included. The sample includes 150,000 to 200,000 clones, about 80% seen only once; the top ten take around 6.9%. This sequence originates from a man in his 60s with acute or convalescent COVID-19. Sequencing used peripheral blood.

The CDR3 here is CSASSGSSYTDTQYF. As DNA, the CDR3 is TGCAGTGCTAGTAGCGGGTCCAGTTACACAGATACGCAGTATTTT. The V gene is TRBV20-1, the J gene TRBJ2-3; 7 bases are shared with TRBD2. The CDR3 has 15 amino acids. Germline V CDR1 and CDR2: DFQATT, SNEGSKA (reference sequence). The V segment lost 3 bases and the J segment 2 bases; nucleotides outside the gene matches: 8.